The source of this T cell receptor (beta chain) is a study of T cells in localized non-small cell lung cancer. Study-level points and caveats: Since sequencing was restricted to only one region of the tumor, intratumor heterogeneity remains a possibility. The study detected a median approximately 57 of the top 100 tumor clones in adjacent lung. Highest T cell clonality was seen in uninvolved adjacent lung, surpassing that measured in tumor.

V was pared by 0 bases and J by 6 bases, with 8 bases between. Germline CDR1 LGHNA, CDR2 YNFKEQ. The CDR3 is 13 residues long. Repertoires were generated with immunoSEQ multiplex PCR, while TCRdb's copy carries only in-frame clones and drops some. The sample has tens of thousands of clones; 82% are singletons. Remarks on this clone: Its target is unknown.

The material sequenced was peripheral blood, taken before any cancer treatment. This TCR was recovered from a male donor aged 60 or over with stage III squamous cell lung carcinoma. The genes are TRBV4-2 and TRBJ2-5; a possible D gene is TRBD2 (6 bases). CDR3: CASSQEGGQTQYF. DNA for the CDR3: TGTGCCAGCAGCCAAGAGGGGGGTCAGACCCAGTACTTC.